This paragraph reports one T cell receptor beta chain. Source study methods: Nucleated cell counts were estimated from reference gene primer amplification. The table came from immunoSEQ multiplex PCR; TCRdb's copy has only in-frame clones and leaves some out. The D gene and trimming were derived from the DNA, and the V and J assignments and clone size from that table. Of some 80,000 clones listed, roughly 89% are singletons. Trimming stripped 4 bases from V and 4 bases from J, with 9 bases between. The CDR3 has 13 residues. CDR1 LGHDT and CDR2 YNNKEL come from the germline V gene (reference sequence). This sample was taken from a study of blood T cell repertoires in COVID-19. Study background: The United States, Italy and Spain provided the acute and convalescent COVID-19 samples.

V usage is TRBV3-1 (or the pseudogene TRBV3-2) and J usage is TRBJ2-3, with a tentative D call TRBD1 (6 bases). The material sequenced was peripheral blood. This sequence originates from a man between 45 and 60 years old with acute or convalescent COVID-19. The CDR3 DNA reads TGTGCCAGCAGCCCCAGGGGCCCAGATACGCAGTATTTT. This translates into CASSPRGPDTQYF.